A selection of T cell receptor beta chains follows, all from one sample in a study of vaccination effects on CD4 cells after COVID-19. Their antigens remain unidentified. Sequenced by immunoSEQ multiplex PCR; TCRdb stores in-frame clones only, minus some. The sample contains around 71,000 clones, approximately 70% of which appear only once. The specimen comprised CD4+ T cells from PBMCs cultured with HCoV-OC43 spike peptides, sampled before COVID-19 vaccination. Receptor source: a human donor who received a COVID-19 vaccine. The CDR3 runs from the conserved cysteine through the conserved F or W. The D gene is left open where the match is weak. Size is stated for part of the rows, as once, few or many counts, or as a class when the clone is expanded.

j_gene,d_gene,abundance,v_gene,CDR3aa,CDR3nt
TRBJ1-5,TRBD1,.,TRBV5-1,CASSATGVDQPQHF,TGCGCCAGCAGCGCGACAGGGGTCGATCAGCCCCAGCATTTT
TRBJ2-2,.,.,TRBV25-1,CASSVGSNTGELFF,TGTGCCAGCAGCGTAGGATCGAACACCGGGGAGCTGTTTTTT
TRBJ1-6,.,.,TRBV20-1,CSAGVPLHF,TGCAGTGCAGGGGTACCCCTCCACTTT
TRBJ2-1,.,.,TRBV14,CASSQTRGASEQFF,TGTGCCAGCAGCCAGACAAGGGGGGCGAGTGAGCAGTTCTTC
TRBJ2-2,.,.,TRBV12-5,CASGPTPDGVANTGELFF,TGTGCTAGTGGTCCAACCCCGGACGGAGTCGCGAACACCGGGGAGCTGTTTTTT
TRBJ2-5,TRBD1,.,TRBV6-1,CASSERQGGSQETQYF,TGTGCCAGCAGTGAACGACAGGGGGGTAGCCAAGAGACCCAGTACTTC
TRBJ1-1,TRBD1,.,TRBV3-1/TRBV3-2,CASSQVRQGGIRAEAFF,TGTGCCAGCAGCCAAGTAAGACAGGGTGGTATCCGGGCTGAAGCTTTCTTT
TRBJ2-3,TRBD2,few,TRBV19,CASGAGGTDTQYF,TGTGCCAGTGGGGCGGGGGGCACAGATACGCAGTATTTT
TRBJ2-2,.,few,TRBV7-2,CASSLSGTNTGELFF,TGTGCCAGCAGCTTGAGCGGTACGAACACCGGGGAGCTGTTTTTT
TRBJ1-2,.,.,TRBV6-5,CASRSTAYYGYTF,TGTGCCAGCAGATCGACAGCCTACTATGGCTACACCTTC
TRBJ1-1,.,.,TRBV20-1,CSASSRGTEAFF,TGCAGTGCTAGTAGCAGGGGCACTGAAGCTTTCTTT
TRBJ1-5,.,few,TRBV4-2,CASSRDISNSNQPQHF,TGTGCCAGCAGCCGGGACATATCGAATAGCAATCAGCCCCAGCATTTT
TRBJ2-3,TRBD2,.,TRBV9,CASSVDLAGFADTQYF,TGTGCCAGCAGCGTAGACCTAGCGGGTTTCGCGGATACGCAGTATTTT
TRBJ2-1,.,.,TRBV6-5,CASHRDSQDNEQFF,TGTGCCAGCCACCGGGACTCCCAGGACAATGAGCAGTTCTTC
TRBJ1-5,.,few,TRBV10-2,CASSESNQPQHF,TGCGCCAGCAGTGAGTCAAATCAGCCCCAGCATTTT
TRBJ1-5,.,.,TRBV6-6,CASSTLGGNQPQHF,TGTGCCAGCAGTACCTTGGGGGGCAATCAGCCCCAGCATTTT
TRBJ2-1,.,.,TRBV18,CASSPQGGEQFF,TGTGCCAGCTCACCACAAGGGGGGGAGCAGTTCTTC
TRBJ1-2,TRBD1,.,TRBV5-1,CASSLGLQGNYGYTF,TGCGCCAGCAGCTTGGGCCTACAGGGGAACTATGGCTACACCTTC
TRBJ1-2,.,.,TRBV9,CASSGGGRANYGYTF,TGTGCCAGCAGCGGTGGGGGACGAGCTAACTATGGCTACACCTTC
TRBJ2-3,TRBD1,.,TRBV7-2,CASSLAGQGRSTDTQYF,TGTGCCAGCAGCTTAGCGGGACAGGGCCGGAGCACAGATACGCAGTATTTT
TRBJ1-6,.,.,TRBV2,CASSEVGATNSPLHF,TGTGCCAGCAGTGAAGTGGGAGCAACCAATTCACCCCTCCACTTT
TRBJ2-5,TRBD2,.,TRBV5-5,CASSGGGAGETQYF,TGTGCCAGCAGCGGCGGGGGGGCCGGAGAGACCCAGTACTTC